This T cell receptor (beta chain) was captured in a study of blood T cell repertoires in COVID-19. In the original processing: For nucleated cells, counts were estimated from reference gene primer amplification. Using immunoSEQ multiplex PCR, the repertoire was profiled, and TCRdb retains in-frame clones only, with some absent. That table gives V, J and clone size, and the DNA gave D and trimming. The sample shows 75,000 to 90,000 clones, more than 70% of them seen only once. V lost 3 bases to trimming and J lost 1 base; unmatched junction nucleotides: 9. Germline V gene lookup returns CDR1 GTSNPN and CDR2 SVGIG (reference sequence). The CDR3 loop spans 16 amino acids.

Sequences were obtained from peripheral blood. This sequence joins TRBV30 and TRBJ1-5, with TRBD1 matching over 7 bases. This sequence was found in a man in his forties or fifties with active COVID-19. The CDR3 loop is CAWSPEGGMSNQPQHF. The CDR3 DNA reads TGTGCCTGGAGCCCTGAAGGGGGCATGAGCAATCAGCCCCAGCATTTT. The whole variable domain, remainder taken from reference TRBV30 and TRBJ1-5, is SQTIHQWPATLVQPVGSPLSLECTVEGTSNPNLYWYRQAAGRGLQLLFYSVGIGQISSEVPQNLSASRPQDRQFILSSKKLLLSDSGFYLCAWSPEGGMSNQPQHFGDGTRLSIL.